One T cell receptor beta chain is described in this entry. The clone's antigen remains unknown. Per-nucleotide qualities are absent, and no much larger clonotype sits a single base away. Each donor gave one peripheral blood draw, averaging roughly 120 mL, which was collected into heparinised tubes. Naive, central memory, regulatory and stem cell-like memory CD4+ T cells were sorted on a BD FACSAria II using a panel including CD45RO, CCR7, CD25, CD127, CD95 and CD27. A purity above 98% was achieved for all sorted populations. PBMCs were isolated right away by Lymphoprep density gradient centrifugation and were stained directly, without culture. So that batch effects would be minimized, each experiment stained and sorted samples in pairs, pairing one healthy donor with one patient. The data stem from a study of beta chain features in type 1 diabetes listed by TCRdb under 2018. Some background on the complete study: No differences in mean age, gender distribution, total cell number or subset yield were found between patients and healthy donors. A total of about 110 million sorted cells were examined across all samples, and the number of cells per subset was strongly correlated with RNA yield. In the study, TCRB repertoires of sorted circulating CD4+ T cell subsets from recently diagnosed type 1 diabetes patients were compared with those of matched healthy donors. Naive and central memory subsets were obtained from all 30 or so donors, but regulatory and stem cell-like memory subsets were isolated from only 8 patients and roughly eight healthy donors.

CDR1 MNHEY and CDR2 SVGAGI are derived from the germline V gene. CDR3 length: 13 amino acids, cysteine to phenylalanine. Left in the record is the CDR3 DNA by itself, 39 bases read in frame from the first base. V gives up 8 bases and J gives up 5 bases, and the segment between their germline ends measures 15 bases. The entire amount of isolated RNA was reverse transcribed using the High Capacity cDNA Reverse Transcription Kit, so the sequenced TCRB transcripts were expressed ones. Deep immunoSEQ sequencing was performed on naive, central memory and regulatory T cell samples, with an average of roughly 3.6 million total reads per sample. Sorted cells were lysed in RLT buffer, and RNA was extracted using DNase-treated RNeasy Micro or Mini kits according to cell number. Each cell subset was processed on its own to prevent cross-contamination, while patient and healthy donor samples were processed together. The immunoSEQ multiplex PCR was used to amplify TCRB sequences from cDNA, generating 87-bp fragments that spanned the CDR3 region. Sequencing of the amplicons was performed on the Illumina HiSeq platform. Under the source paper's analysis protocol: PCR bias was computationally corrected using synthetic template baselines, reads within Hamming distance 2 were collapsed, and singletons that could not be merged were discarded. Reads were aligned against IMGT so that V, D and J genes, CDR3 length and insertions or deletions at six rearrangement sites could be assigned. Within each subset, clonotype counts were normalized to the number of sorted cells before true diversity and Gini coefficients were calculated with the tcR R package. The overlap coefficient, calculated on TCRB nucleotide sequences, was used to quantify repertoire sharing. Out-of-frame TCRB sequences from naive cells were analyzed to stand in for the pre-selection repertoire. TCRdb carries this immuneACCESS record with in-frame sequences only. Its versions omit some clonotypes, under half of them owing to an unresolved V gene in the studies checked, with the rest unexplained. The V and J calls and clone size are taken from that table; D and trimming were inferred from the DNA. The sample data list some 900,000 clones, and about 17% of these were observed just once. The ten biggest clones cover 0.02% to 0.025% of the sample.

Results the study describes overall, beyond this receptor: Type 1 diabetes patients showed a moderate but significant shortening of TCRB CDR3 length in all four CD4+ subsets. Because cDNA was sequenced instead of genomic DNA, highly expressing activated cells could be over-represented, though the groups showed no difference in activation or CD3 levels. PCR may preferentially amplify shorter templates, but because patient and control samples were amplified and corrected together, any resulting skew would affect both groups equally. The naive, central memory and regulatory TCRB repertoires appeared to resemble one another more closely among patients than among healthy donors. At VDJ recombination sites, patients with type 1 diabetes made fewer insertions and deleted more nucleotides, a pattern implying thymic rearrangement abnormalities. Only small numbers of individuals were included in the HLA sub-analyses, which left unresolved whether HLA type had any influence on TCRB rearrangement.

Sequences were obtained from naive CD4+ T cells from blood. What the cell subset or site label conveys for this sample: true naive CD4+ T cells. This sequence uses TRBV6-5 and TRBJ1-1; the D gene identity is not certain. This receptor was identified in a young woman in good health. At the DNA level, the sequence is TGTGCCAGCGCGAGGGCGTCTCGGACTGAAGCTTTCTTT. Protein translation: CASARASRTEAFF.